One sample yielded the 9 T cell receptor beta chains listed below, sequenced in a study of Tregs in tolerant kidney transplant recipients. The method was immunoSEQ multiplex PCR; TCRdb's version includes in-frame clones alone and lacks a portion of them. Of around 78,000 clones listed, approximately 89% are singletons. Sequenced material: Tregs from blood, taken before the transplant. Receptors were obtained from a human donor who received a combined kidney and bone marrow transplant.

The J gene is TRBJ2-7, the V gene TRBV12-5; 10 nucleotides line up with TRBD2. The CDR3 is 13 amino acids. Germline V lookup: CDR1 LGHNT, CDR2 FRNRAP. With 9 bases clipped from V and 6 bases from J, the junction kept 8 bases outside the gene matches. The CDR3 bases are TGTGCTAGCCTAGCGGGAGAGCTCCCCGAGCAGTACTTC. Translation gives CASLAGELPEQYF. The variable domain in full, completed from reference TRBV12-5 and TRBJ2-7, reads DARVTQTPRHKVTEMGQEVTMRCQPILGHNTVFWYRQTMMQGLELLAYFRNRAPLDDSGMPKDRFSAEMPDATLATLKIQPSEPRDSAVYFCASLAGELPEQYFGPGTRLTVT.

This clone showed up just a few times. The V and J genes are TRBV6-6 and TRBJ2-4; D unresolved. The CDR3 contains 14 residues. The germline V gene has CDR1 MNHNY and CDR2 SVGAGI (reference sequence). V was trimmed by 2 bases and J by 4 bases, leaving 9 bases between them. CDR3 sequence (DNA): TGTGCCAGCAGTTACCCACAGTCGAAAAACATTCAGTACTTC. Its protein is CASSYPQSKNIQYF.

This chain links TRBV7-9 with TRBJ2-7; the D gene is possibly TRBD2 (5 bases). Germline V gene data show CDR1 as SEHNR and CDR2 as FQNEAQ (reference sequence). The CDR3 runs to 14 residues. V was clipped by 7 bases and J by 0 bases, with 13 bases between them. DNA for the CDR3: TGTGCCAGCACAACAGCGGCATACTCCTACGAGCAGTACTTC. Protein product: CASTTAAYSYEQYF.

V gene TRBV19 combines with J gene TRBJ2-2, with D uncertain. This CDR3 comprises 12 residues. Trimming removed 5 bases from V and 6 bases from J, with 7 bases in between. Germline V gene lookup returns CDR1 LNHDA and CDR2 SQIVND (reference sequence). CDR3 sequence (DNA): TGTGCCAGTAGTTTTAGGGCCGGGGAGCTGTTTTTT. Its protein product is CASSFRAGELFF.

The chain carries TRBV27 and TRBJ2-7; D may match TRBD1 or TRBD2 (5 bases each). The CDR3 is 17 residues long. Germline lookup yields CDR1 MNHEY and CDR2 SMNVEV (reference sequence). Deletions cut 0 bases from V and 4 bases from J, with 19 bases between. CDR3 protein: CASSLSLGTTSVYEQYF. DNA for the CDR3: TGTGCCAGCAGTTTATCGCTCGGGACCACCTCGGTTTACGAGCAGTACTTC.

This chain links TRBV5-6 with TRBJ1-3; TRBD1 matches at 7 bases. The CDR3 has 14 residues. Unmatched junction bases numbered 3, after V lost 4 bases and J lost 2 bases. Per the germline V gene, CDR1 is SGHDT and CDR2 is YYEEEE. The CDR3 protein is CASSPGQAGNTIYF. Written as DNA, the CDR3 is TGTGCCAGCAGCCCTGGACAGGCTGGAAACACCATATATTTT.

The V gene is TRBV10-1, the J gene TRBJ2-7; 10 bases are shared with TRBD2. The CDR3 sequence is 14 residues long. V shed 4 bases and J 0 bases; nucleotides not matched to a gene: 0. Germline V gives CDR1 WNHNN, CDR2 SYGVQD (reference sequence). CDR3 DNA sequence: TGCGCCAGCAGTGGGACTAGCGGCTCCTACGAGCAGTACTTC. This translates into CASSGTSGSYEQYF.

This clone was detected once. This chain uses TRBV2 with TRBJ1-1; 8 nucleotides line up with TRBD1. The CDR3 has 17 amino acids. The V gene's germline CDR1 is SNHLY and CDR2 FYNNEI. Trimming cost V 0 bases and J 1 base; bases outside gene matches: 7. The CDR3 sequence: CASSEALRQGTNTEAFF. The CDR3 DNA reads TGTGCCAGCAGTGAAGCGCTTCGACAGGGGACGAACACTGAAGCTTTCTTT.

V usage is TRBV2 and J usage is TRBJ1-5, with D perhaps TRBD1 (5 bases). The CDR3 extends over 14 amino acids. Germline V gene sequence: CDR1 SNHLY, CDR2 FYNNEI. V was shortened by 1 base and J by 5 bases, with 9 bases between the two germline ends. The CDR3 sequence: CASSEGQGYQPQHF. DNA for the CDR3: TGTGCCAGCAGTGAAGGGCAGGGATATCAGCCCCAGCATTTT.